This T cell receptor beta chain was obtained from a study of blood T cell repertoires in COVID-19. This CDR3 has 19 amino acids. Germline CDR1 reads SGDLS; CDR2 reads YYNGEE. J gave up 4 bases and V 0 bases, and 10 bases lay outside the gene matches. The data were produced by immunoSEQ multiplex PCR, yet TCRdb's version contains in-frame clones alone and is incomplete. The profile covers some 160,000 clones, with approximately 88% appearing a single time and 6% to 8.5% taken by the ten largest. This TCR came from a woman aged 45-65 years who had recovered from COVID-19. V gene TRBV9 combines with J gene TRBJ2-3; 14 bases map to TRBD2. The sequencing sample was made of PBMCs or T cells enriched from blood (not recorded which). CDR3 in amino acids: CASSVALPGLAGVPDTQYF. In nucleotides, the CDR3 is TGTGCCAGCAGCGTAGCCCTACCGGGACTAGCGGGGGTACCAGATACGCAGTATTTT.